This TCR beta chain came from a study of T cells in women clearing cervical HPV infection. Across the study: Blood came at first lesion visit for cases, post-clearance for controls.

TCRdb's copy holds only in-frame clones and misses some; the assay was immunoSEQ multiplex PCR. The sample data list about 33,000 clones. Points from the study as a whole: CIN3+ cases had significantly higher TCR repertoire richness than controls, but evenness did not differ. Effector/memory and HPV-specific T cells were not isolated, and association timing is unknown.

The CDR3 sequence is 15 residues long. V dropped 5 bases and J dropped 2 bases, with 13 bases sitting between them. Per the germline V gene, CDR1 is MNHEY and CDR2 is SVGEGT. Note on this clone: The antigen remains unidentified. The read terminates 3 residues before the CDR3 end, so the remaining end is supplied by the germline J gene.

The J gene is TRBJ1-5, the V gene TRBV6-2 or TRBV6-3, with a possible D match to TRBD1 (5 bases). The sample comprised blood buffy coat. The sequence derives from a woman aged 18 to 75 with a cervical HPV16 infection that either progressed to CIN3+ or cleared (not recorded which). The covered CDR3 bases are TGTGCCAGCAGTAGGGAGGGGATCGGCAATCAGCCC. Residues: CASSREGIGNQP. The complete CDR3 sequence is CASSREGIGNQPQHF.